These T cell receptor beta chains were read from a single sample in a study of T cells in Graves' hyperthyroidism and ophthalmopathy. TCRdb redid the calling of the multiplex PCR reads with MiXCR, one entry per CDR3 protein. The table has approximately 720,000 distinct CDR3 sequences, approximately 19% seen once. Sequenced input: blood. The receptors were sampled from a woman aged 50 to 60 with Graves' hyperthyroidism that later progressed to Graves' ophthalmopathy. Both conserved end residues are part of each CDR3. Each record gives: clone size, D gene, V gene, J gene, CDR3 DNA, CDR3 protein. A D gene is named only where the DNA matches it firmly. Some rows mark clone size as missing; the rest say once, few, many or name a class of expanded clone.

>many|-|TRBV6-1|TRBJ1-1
TGTGCCAGCAGCGATGACAGAAACACTGAAGCTTTCTTT
CASSDDRNTEAFF
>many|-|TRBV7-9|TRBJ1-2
TGTGCCAGCAGCTTAGATCTTGAAGCTAACTATGGCTACACCTTC
CASSLDLEANYGYTF
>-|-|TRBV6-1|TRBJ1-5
TGTGCCAGCAGTGAAGTGGACAATTGGGGCAATCAGCCCCAGCATTTT
CASSEVDNWGNQPQHF
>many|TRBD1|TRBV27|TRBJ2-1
TGTGCCAGCAGATCCACAGGGGGCGCGGAGCAGTTCTTC
CASRSTGGAEQFF
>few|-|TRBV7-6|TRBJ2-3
TGTGCCAGCAGCCCCTTGTCGACCGGCACAGATACGCAGTATTTT
CASSPLSTGTDTQYF
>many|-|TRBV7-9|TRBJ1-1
TGTGCCAATGCGGACGGTGTGAACACTGAAGCTTTCTTT
CANADGVNTEAFF
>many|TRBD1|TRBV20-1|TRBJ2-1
TGCAGTGCTAGAGATCGTGTCAGGGGGCCCTACAATGAGCAGTTCTTC
CSARDRVRGPYNEQFF
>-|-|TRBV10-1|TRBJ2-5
TGCGCCAGCAGTGACTCACCGGTCCAAGAGACCCAGTACTTC
CASSDSPVQETQYF
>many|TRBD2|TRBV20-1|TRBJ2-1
TGCAGTGCTAGGTGGGAGGGAGATGAGCAGTTCTTC
CSARWEGDEQFF
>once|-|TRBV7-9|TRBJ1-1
TGTGCCAGCAGCTTACCGGCAGACACACAGGACACTGAAGCTTTCTTT
CASSLPADTQDTEAFF
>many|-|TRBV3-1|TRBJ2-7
TGTGCCAGCAGCCAACCCTCCTACGAGCAGTACTTC
CASSQPSYEQYF
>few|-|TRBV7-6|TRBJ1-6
TGTGCCAGCAGCAAGGCCGGAGCGGCGCGTTCACCCCTCCACTTT
CASSKAGAARSPLHF
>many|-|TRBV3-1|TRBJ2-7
TGTGCCAGCAGCCAAGATAACTACGAGCAGTACTTC
CASSQDNYEQYF
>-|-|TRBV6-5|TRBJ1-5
TGTGCCAGCAGTTACTCGAGGGGAAGTCAGCCCCAGCATTTT
CASSYSRGSQPQHF
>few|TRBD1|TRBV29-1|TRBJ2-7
TGCAGCGTTGAAGAGCGGGACAGGGAATCCTACGAGCAGTACTTC
CSVEERDRESYEQYF
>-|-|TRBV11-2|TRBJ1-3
TGTGCCAGCAGCTTAGGTCAGACTGGAAACACCATATATTTT
CASSLGQTGNTIYF
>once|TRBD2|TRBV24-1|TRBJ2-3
TGTGCCACCAGTGATTCCGGGACTAGCCCTGGGGATACGCAGTATTTT
CATSDSGTSPGDTQYF
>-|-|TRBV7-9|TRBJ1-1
TGTGCCAGCAGCTCAGGGTTAGGGAGCACTGAAGCTTTCTTT
CASSSGLGSTEAFF
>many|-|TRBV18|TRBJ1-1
TGTGCCAGCTCACTAGCCGACAGGATGAACACTGAAGCTTTCTTT
CASSLADRMNTEAFF
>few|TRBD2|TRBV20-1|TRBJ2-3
TGCAGTGCTATCACTTCGCGGGGGGCTCCCGATACGCAGTATTTT
CSAITSRGAPDTQYF
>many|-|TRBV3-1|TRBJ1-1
TGTGCCAGCGCTTGGGGGAACACTGAAGCTTTCTTT
CASAWGNTEAFF
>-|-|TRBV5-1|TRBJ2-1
TGCGCCAGCAGCTTAACCCCGCCCTACAATGAGCAGTTCTTC
CASSLTPPYNEQFF
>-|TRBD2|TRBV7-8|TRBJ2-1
TGTGCCAGCACCTCCGGGACTAGCGGGGTGGAGGAGCAGTTCTTC
CASTSGTSGVEEQFF
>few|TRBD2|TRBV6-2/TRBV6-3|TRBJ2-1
TGTGCCAGCAGCCGGGGACTAGCGGGGGGGGACAATGAGCAGTTCTTC
CASSRGLAGGDNEQFF
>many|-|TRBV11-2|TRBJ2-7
TGTGCCAGCAGCCGGAGTGATTGGGGCGCTTACGAGCAGTACTTC
CASSRSDWGAYEQYF
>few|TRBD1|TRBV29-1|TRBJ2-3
TGCAGCGTTCCGGGACAGAGCCAAGTCCGATACACAGATACGCAGTATTTT
CSVPGQSQVRYTDTQYF
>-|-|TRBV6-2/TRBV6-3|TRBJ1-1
TGTGCCAGCAGTATCTCCCAGACCCTCGTAACTGAAGCTTTCTTT
CASSISQTLVTEAFF
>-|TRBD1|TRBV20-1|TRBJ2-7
TGCAGTGCTAGAGAAGAAGGGACAGGGTTATCCTACGAGCAGTACTTC
CSAREEGTGLSYEQYF
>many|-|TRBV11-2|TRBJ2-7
TGTGCCAGCAGCTTAACGGGGGAGCAGTACTTC
CASSLTGEQYF
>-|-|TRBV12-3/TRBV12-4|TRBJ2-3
TGTGCCAGCAGTTTGGCGGCCGTAAGGGATACGCAGTATTTT
CASSLAAVRDTQYF
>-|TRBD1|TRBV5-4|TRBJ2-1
TGTGCCAGCAGCCTAAGACAGGGTAGCTATGAGCAGTTCTTC
CASSLRQGSYEQFF
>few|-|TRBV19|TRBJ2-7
TGTGCCAGTAGTATGAGATCCTCTAACGAGCAGTACTTC
CASSMRSSNEQYF
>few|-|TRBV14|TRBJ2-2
TGTGCCAGCAGCCAAACGGGGCCCACCGGGGAGCTGTTTTTT
CASSQTGPTGELFF
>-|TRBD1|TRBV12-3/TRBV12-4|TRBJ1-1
TGTGCCAGCAGCCCCCCCGGGACAGGGGGGGTCCCGAACACTGAAGCTTTCTTT
CASSPPGTGGVPNTEAFF
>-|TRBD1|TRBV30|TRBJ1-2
TGTGCCTGGAGTGACCAGGGGACAGGGAACTATGGCTACACCTTC
CAWSDQGTGNYGYTF
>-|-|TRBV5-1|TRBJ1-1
TGCGCCAGCAGCTTGTGGGGACACCATGAAGCTTTCTTT
CASSLWGHHEAFF
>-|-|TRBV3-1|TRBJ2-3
TGTGCCAGCAGCCCCCGGGACAACACAGATACGCAGTATTTT
CASSPRDNTDTQYF
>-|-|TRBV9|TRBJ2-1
TGTGCCAGCAGCCTACAGCTTTCCTATGTCGGGAATGAGCAGTTCTTC
CASSLQLSYVGNEQFF
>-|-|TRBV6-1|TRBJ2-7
TGTGCCAGCAGTAGACTAGCCTACGAGCAGTACTTC
CASSRLAYEQYF
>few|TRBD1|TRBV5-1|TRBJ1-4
TGCGCCAGCAGTCAAGGACAGGATAATGAAAAACTGTTTTTT
CASSQGQDNEKLFF
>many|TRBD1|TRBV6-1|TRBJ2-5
TGTGCCAGCAGTATGACAGGGGGCATCGAGACCCAGTACTTC
CASSMTGGIETQYF
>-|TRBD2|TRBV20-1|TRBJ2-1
TGCAGTGCTAGTCCCGCTAGCGGGGGGATTAACCGGGGGTACAATGAGCAGTTCTTC
CSASPASGGINRGYNEQFF